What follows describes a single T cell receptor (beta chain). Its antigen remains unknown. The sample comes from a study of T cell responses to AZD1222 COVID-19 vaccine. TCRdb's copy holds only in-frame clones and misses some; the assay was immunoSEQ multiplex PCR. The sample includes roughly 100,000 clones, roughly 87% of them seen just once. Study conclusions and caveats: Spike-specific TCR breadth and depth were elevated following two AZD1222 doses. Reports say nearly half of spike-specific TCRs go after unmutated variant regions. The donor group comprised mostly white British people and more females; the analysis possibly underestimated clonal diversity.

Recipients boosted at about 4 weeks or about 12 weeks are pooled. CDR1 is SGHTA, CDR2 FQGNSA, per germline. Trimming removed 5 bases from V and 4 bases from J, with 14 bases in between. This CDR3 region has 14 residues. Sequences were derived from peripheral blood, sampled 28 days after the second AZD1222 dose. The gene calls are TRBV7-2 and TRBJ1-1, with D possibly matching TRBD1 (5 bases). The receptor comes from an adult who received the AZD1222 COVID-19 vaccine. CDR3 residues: CASSPRGGGTEAFF. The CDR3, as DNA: TGTGCCAGCAGCCCTAGGGGTGGCGGCACTGAAGCTTTCTTT.